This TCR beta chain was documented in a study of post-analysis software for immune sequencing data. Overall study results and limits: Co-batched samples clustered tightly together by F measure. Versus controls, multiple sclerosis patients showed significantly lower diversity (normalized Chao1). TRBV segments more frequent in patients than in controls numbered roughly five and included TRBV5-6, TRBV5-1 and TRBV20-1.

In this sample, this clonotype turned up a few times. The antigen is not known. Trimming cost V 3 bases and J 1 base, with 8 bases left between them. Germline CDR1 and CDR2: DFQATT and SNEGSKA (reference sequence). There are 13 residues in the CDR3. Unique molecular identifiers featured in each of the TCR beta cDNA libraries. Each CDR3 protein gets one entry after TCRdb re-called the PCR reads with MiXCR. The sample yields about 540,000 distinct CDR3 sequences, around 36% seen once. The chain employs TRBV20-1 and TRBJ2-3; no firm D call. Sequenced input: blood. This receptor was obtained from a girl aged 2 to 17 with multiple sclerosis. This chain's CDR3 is CSASVPGTDTQYF. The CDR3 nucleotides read TGCAGTGCTAGTGTTCCGGGCACAGATACGCAGTATTTT.